This is a list of T cell receptor beta chains from one sample in a study of cytomegalovirus exposure and HLA in healthy donors. The table came from immunoSEQ multiplex PCR; TCRdb's copy has only in-frame clones and leaves some out. This table has approximately 160,000 clones, approximately 71% appearing once. The specimen was PBMCs. The receptor source for this set is a man aged 50-59 years in good health and CMV-seronegative. Each CDR3 is given with its conserved first and last residue.

TRBV15 14 CATSRDGLNQPQHF
TRBV19 15 CASSEGLNSGNTIYF
TRBV4-1 15 CASSQGARARDEQYF
TRBV2 14 CASSKIQGRDGYTF
TRBV7-2 15 CASSFQGAIDSPLHF
TRBV10-1 14 CASSGTQVPYEQYF
TRBV28 15 CASSASGASTDTQYF
TRBV11-2 14 CASSTGQVYEKLFF
TRBV28 16 CASSLLSFSGANVLTF
TRBV5-1 15 CASSAHRDSGNTIYF
TRBV6-6 13 CASRPQAPEKLFF
TRBV28 14 CASSSDPTKPEQYF
TRBV6-5 15 CASRVADISGNTIYF
TRBV11-2 15 CASSLDGDRGLGYTF
TRBV4-1 16 CASSPRTGQVTGELFF
TRBV2 14 CASSPDRALGEQYF
TRBV18 17 CASSPETGAISGNTIYF
TRBV10-3 15 CAISESDRGNEKLFF
TRBV9 17 CASSGGQAIANNEKLFF
TRBV18 16 CASSPGTGYSNQPQHF
TRBV19 14 CASRGEALEQPQHF
TRBV5-1 14 CASSFQRGLDTQYF
TRBV11-2 12 CASSFPGGKLFF
TRBV28 14 CASRQGATNEKLFF
TRBV19 15 CASSSWTGGTYEQYF
TRBV13 13 CASSLVLGGEQYF
TRBV5-6 16 CASSPDGQGPNTEAFF
TRBV5-4 14 CASSLEGQDYGYTF
TRBV7-9 17 CASSFTGLSYSTDTQYF
TRBV9 15 CASSRTGLSYNEQFF
TRBV7-9 15 CASSFGQGGNSPLHF
TRBV19 16 CASLPGLHSGANVLTF
TRBV7-2 14 CASSFPARSYEQYF
TRBV5-1 15 CASSLTSGGRETQYF
TRBV7-8 17 CASSLELASLRNQPQHF
TRBV28 16 CASSPPSGGAYNEQFF
TRBV9 16 CASSENPGTYNSPLHF
TRBV28 13 CASSPPGQKAQYF
TRBV19 15 CASSRVGAGNQPQHF
TRBV7-6 16 CASSPVPGGGLNEQYF
TRBV2 16 CASSPGLAGGQETQYF
TRBV27 15 CASSTGQGASAEAFF
TRBV19 16 CASRDRGITAYDEQYF
TRBV7-2 11 CASSLLNEQFF
TRBV11-1 18 CASSQPGLAGGISYEQYF
TRBV9 16 CASSSRVGGGLGGYTF
TRBV5-1 17 CASSLGDSLSSGNTIYF
TRBV7-2 16 CASSFRLTGRNQPQHF
TRBV19 17 CASSIELTGTPNTEAFF
TRBV7-3 14 CASSFKRDYSEQYF
TRBV2 14 CASSLAGGQETQYF